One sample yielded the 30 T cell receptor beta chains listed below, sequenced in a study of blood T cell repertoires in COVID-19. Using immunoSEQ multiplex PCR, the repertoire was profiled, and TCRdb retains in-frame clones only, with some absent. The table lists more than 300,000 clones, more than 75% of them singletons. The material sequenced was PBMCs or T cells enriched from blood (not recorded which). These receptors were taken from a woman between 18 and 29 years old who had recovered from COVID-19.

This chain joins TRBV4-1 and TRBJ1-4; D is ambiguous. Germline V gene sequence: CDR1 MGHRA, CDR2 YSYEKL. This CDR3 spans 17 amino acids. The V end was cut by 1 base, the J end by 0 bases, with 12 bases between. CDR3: CASSQANTFATNEKLFF. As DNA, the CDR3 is TGCGCCAGCAGCCAAGCCAACACCTTTGCAACTAATGAAAAACTGTTTTTT.

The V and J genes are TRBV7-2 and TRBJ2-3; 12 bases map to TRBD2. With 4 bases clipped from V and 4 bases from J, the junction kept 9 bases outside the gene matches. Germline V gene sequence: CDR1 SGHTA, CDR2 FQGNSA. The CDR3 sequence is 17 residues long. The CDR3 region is CASSWVGLAGRADTQYF. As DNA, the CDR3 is TGTGCCAGCAGCTGGGTCGGACTAGCGGGGAGGGCAGATACGCAGTATTTT.

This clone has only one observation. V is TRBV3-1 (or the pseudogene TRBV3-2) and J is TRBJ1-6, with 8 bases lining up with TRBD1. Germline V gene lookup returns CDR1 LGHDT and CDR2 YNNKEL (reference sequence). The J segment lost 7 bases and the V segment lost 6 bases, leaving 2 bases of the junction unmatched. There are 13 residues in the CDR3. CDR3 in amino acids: CASRGQGNSPLHF. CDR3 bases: TGTGCCAGCAGAGGACAGGGAAATTCACCCCTCCACTTT.

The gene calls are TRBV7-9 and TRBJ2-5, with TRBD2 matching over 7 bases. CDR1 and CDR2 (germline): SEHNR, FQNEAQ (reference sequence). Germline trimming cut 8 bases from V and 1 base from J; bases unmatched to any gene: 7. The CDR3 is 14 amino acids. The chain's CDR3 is CASRGLAAQETQYF. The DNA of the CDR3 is TGTGCCAGCCGAGGGCTAGCGGCCCAAGAGACCCAGTACTTC.

This chain's CDR3 is CASSEFEARAFF. For the CDR3, the DNA is TGTGCCAGCAGTGAATTTGAGGCCCGGGCTTTCTTT. This sequence joins TRBV25-1 and TRBJ1-1, with D hard to call. The germline CDR1 and CDR2 sequences are MGHDK and SYGVNS. Trimming stripped 1 base from V and 11 bases from J, with 11 bases between. The CDR3 sequence is 12 residues long. The variable domain in full, with the rest retrieved from reference TRBV25-1 and TRBJ1-1, is EADIYQTPRYLVIGTGKKITLECSQTMGHDKMYWYQQDPGMELHLIHYSYGVNSTEKGDLSSESTVSRIRTEHFPLTLESARPSHTSQYLCASSEFEARAFFGQGTRLTVV.

CDR3 in DNA: TGTGCCAGCAGCCAAGAGGAGGATGGGTCCTACACAGATACGCAGTATTTT. Protein sequence: CASSQEEDGSYTDTQYF. The rearrangement links TRBV3-1 (or the pseudogene TRBV3-2) to TRBJ2-3, with a possible D match to TRBD2 (5 bases). The CDR3 extends over 17 amino acids. Germline loops: CDR1 LGHDT, CDR2 YNNKEL (reference sequence). V lost 0 bases and J lost 2, with 15 bases in between.

The CDR3 sequence: CASSQDPGMNSNQPQHF. The CDR3 coding sequence is TGCGCCAGCAGCCAAGATCCCGGGATGAATAGCAATCAGCCCCAGCATTTT. The chain recombines TRBV4-1 with TRBJ1-5; D gene uncertain. From germline, CDR1 is MGHRA and CDR2 YSYEKL. Between the trimmed V and J ends, which lost 0 bases and 0 bases, there was a span of 12 bases. The CDR3 covers 17 residues.

In nucleotides, the CDR3 is TGCGCCAGCAGCGTGGTGGGGAGTATCTATGGCTACACCTTC. The encoded protein is CASSVVGSIYGYTF. The gene calls are TRBV4-1 and TRBJ1-2, with unresolved D. The CDR3 contains 14 residues. With 5 bases removed from V and 4 bases from J, the gap between germline ends came to 14 bases. Germline CDR1 and CDR2: MGHRA and YSYEKL.

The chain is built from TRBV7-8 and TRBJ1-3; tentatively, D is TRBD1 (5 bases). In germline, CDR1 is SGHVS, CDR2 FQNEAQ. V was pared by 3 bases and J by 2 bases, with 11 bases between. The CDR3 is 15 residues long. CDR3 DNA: TGTGCCAGCAGCTTCGACGGCAGGGCTGGAAACACCATATATTTT. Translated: CASSFDGRAGNTIYF.

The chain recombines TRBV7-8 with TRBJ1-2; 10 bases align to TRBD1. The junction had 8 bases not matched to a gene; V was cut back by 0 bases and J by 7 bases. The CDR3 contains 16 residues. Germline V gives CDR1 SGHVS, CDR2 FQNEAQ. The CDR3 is CASSLAPGQGRTGYTF. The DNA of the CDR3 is TGTGCCAGCAGCTTAGCGCCGGGACAGGGGAGAACTGGCTACACCTTC.

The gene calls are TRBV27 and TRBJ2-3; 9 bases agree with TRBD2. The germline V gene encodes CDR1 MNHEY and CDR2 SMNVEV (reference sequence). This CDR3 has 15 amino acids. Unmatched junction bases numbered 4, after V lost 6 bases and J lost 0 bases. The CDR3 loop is CASRFLAGSTDTQYF. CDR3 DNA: TGTGCCAGCAGGTTTCTAGCGGGGAGCACAGATACGCAGTATTTT.

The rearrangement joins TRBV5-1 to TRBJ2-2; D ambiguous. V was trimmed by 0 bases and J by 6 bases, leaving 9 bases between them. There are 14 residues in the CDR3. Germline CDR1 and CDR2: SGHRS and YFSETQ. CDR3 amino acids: CASSLAFLPGELFF. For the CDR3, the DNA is TGCGCCAGCAGCTTGGCCTTCCTACCCGGGGAGCTGTTTTTT.

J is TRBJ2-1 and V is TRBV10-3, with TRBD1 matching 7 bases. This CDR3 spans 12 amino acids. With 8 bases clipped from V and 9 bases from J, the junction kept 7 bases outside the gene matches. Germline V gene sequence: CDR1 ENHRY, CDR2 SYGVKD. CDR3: CAIAKGAGEQFF. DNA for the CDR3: TGTGCCATCGCGAAGGGGGCCGGTGAGCAGTTCTTC.

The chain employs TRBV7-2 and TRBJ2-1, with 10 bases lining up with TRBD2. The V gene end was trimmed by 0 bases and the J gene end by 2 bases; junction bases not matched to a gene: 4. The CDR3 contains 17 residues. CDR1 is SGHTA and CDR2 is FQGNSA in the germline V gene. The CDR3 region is CASSLAQSGGAYNEQFF. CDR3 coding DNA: TGTGCCAGCAGCTTAGCGCAGAGCGGGGGGGCCTACAATGAGCAGTTCTTC. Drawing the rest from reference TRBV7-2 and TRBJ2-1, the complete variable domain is GAGVSQSPSNKVTEKGKDVELRCDPISGHTALYWYRQSLGQGLEFLIYFQGNSAPDKSGLPSDRFSAERTGGSVSTLTIQRTQQEDSAVYLCASSLAQSGGAYNEQFFGPGTRLTVL.

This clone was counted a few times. Written as DNA, the CDR3 is TGTGCCAGCAGTGAAGGGGGGCCGCCCCAGCATTTT. This sequence encodes CASSEGGPPQHF. The chain combines TRBV2 with TRBJ1-5, with D tentatively TRBD1 (6 bases). CDR1 is SNHLY, CDR2 FYNNEI, per germline. The CDR3 length is 12 residues. V lost 1 base and J 9 bases, leaving 7 bases between the germline ends. Filled out from reference TRBV2 and TRBJ1-5, the complete variable domain reads EPEVTQTPSHQVTQMGQEVILRCVPISNHLYFYWYRQILGQKVEFLVSFYNNEISEKSEIFDDQFSVERPDGSNFTLKIRSTKLEDSAMYFCASSEGGPPQHFGDGTRLSIL.

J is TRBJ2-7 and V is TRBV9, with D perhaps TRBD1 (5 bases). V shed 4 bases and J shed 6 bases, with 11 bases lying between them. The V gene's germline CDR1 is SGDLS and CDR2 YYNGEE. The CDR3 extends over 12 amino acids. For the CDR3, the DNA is TGTGCCAGCAGCTCAACAGGTTTCGAGCAGTACTTC. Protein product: CASSSTGFEQYF.

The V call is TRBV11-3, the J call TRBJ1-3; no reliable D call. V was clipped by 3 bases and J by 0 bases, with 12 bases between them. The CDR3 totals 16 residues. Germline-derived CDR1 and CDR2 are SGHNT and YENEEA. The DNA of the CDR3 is TGTGCCAGCAGCTTCTCAGGAAGTTCCTCTGGAAACACCATATATTTT. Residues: CASSFSGSSSGNTIYF.

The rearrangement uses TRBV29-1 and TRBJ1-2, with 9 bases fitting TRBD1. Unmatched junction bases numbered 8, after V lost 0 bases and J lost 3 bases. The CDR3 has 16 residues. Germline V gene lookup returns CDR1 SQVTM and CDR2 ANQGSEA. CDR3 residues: CSVEDRGQGAHYGYTF. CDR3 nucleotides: TGCAGCGTTGAAGATCGGGGACAGGGTGCCCACTATGGCTACACCTTC. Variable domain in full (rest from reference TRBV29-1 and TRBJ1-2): SAVISQKPSRDICQRGTSLTIQCQVDSQVTMMFWYRQQPGQSLTLIATANQGSEATYESGFVIDKFPISRPNLTFSTLTVSNMSPEDSSIYLCSVEDRGQGAHYGYTFGSGTRLTVV.

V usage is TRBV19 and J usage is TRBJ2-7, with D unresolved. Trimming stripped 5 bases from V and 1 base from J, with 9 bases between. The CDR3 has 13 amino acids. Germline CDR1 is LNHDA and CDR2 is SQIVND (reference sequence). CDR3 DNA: TGTGCCAGTAGTCGATCACATTCCTACGAGCAGTACTTC. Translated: CASSRSHSYEQYF.

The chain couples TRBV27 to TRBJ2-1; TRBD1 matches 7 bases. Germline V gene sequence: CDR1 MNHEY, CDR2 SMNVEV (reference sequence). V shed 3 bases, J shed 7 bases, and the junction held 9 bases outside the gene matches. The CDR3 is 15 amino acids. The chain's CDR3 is CASSFGTAIVNEQFF. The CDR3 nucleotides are TGTGCCAGCAGTTTTGGGACAGCGATAGTGAATGAGCAGTTCTTC.

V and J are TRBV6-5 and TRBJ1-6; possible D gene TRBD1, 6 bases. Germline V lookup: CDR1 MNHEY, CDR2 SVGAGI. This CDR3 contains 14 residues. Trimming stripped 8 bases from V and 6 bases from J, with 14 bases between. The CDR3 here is CASAPGHSNSPLHF. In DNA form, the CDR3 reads TGTGCCAGCGCCCCGGGACATAGTAATTCACCCCTCCACTTT.

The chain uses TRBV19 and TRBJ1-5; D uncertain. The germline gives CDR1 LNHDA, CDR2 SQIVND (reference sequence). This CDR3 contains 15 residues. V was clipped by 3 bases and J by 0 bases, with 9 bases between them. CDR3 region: CASSIVGYSNQPQHF. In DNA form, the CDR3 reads TGTGCCAGTAGTATTGTCGGGTATAGCAATCAGCCCCAGCATTTT.

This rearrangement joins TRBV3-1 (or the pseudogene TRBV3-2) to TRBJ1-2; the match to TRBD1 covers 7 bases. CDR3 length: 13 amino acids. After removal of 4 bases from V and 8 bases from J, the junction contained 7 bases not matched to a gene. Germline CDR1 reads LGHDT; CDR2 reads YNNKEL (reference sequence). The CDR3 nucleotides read TGTGCCAGCAGCCGTAGACAGGGCTTCGGCTACACCTTC. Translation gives CASSRRQGFGYTF.

The DNA of the CDR3 is TGTGCCAGCAGTGACCAGGGGGCAAGGCAGTACTTC. It specifies CASSDQGARQYF. V and J are TRBV6-1 and TRBJ2-7; TRBD1 aligns across 8 bases. V was clipped by 3 bases and J by 9 bases; unmatched bases: 4. The germline CDR1 and CDR2 sequences are MNHNS and SASEGT. This CDR3 has 12 amino acids.

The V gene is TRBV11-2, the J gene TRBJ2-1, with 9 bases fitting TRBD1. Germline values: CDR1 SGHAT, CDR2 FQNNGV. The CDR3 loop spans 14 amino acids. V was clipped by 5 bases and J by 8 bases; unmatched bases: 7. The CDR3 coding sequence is TGTGCCAGCAGCCAGAGACAGGGGGTTGATGAGCAGTTCTTC. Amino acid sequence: CASSQRQGVDEQFF. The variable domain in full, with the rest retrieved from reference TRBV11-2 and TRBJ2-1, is EAGVAQSPRYKIIEKRQSVAFWCNPISGHATLYWYQQILGQGPKLLIQFQNNGVVDDSQLPKDRFSAERLKGVDSTLKIQPAKLEDSAVYLCASSQRQGVDEQFFGPGTRLTVL.

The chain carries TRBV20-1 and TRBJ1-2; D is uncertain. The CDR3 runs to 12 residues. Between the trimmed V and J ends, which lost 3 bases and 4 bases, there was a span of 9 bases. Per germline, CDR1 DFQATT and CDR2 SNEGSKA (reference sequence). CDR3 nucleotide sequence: TGCAGTGCTAGTTCCGGGAGCTATGGCTACACCTTC. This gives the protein CSASSGSYGYTF.

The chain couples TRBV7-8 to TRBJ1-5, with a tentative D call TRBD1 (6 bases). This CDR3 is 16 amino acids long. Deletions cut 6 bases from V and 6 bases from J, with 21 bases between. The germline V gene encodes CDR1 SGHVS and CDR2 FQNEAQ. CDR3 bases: TGTGCCAGCAGTTCTCCAGCGGGAGGGGGTGGTCAGCCCCAGCATTTT. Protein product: CASSSPAGGGGQPQHF.

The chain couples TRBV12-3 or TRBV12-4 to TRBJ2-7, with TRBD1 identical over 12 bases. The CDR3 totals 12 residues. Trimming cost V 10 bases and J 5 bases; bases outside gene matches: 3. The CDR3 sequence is CATGTGGDEQYF. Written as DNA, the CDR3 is TGTGCCACCGGGACAGGGGGCGACGAGCAGTACTTC.

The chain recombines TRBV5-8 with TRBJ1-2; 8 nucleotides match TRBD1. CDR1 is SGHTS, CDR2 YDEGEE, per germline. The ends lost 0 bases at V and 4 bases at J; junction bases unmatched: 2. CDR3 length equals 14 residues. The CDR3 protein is CASSLDRGIYGYTF. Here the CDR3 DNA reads TGTGCCAGCAGCTTGGACAGGGGGATCTATGGCTACACCTTC.

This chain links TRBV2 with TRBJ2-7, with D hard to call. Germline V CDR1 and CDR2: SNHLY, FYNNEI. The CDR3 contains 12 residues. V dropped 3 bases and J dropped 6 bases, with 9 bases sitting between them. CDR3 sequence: CASSDFSLEQYF. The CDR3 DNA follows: TGTGCCAGCAGTGACTTCTCTCTCGAGCAGTACTTC.